This TCR beta chain was observed in a study of cytomegalovirus exposure and HLA in healthy donors. V was pared by 6 bases and J by 1 base, with 11 bases of the junction left unmatched. This CDR3 comprises 16 residues. Germline CDR1 SEHNR, CDR2 FQNEAQ (reference sequence). PCR primers comprised 60 Vbeta and 13 Jbeta primers. Only in-frame clones appear in the TCRdb table, and some are missing; sequencing was by immunoSEQ multiplex PCR. This table has about 140,000 clones, roughly 80% appearing once. This receptor was identified in a man in his forties or fifties in good health and CMV-seropositive. The rearrangement uses TRBV7-9 and TRBJ1-1; TRBD1 matches at 7 bases. The sample taken for sequencing was PBMCs. The CDR3 DNA follows: TGTGCCAGCAGTTCTCCCGCCAAGGGGGCGAACACTGAAGCTTTCTTT. It specifies CASSSPAKGANTEAFF. Drawing the rest from reference TRBV7-9 and TRBJ1-1, the complete variable domain is DTGVSQNPRHKITKRGQNVTFRCDPISEHNRLYWYRQTLGQGPEFLTYFQNEAQLEKSRLLSDRFSAERPKGSFSTLEIQRTEQGDSAMYLCASSSPAKGANTEAFFGQGTRLTVV.